This entry describes one TCR beta chain. Its antigen is still unknown. The entry originates in a study of OX40 agonist ivuxolimab in advanced cancers. Study at large: Six ivuxolimab dose levels, 0.01 to 10 mg/kg, were given intravenously every 2 weeks. Three dose-escalation patients had partial responses: one with hepatocellular carcinoma and two with cutaneous melanoma.

V was clipped by 4 bases and J by 7 bases, with 6 bases between them. CDR3 length: 11 amino acids. Germline-derived CDR1 and CDR2 are ENHRY and SYGVKD. The table came from immunoSEQ multiplex PCR; TCRdb's copy has only in-frame clones and leaves some out. The table has about 35,000 clones, 80% to 95% seen once. Study-wide points: Clones of CD4+ and CD8+ blood T cells grew by week 6 at doses of 0.1 to 3.0 mg/kg.

The input for sequencing was CD4+ or CD8+ T cells sorted from blood, taken in a trial of the OX40 agonist ivuxolimab. The rearrangement joins TRBV10-3 to TRBJ2-3; no definite D call. The source is an adult with an advanced solid tumor such as melanoma, head and neck, liver or kidney cancer. The CDR3 sequence is CAISGTNTQYF. The CDR3 DNA sequence: TGTGCCATCAGTGGGACGAATACGCAGTATTTT.